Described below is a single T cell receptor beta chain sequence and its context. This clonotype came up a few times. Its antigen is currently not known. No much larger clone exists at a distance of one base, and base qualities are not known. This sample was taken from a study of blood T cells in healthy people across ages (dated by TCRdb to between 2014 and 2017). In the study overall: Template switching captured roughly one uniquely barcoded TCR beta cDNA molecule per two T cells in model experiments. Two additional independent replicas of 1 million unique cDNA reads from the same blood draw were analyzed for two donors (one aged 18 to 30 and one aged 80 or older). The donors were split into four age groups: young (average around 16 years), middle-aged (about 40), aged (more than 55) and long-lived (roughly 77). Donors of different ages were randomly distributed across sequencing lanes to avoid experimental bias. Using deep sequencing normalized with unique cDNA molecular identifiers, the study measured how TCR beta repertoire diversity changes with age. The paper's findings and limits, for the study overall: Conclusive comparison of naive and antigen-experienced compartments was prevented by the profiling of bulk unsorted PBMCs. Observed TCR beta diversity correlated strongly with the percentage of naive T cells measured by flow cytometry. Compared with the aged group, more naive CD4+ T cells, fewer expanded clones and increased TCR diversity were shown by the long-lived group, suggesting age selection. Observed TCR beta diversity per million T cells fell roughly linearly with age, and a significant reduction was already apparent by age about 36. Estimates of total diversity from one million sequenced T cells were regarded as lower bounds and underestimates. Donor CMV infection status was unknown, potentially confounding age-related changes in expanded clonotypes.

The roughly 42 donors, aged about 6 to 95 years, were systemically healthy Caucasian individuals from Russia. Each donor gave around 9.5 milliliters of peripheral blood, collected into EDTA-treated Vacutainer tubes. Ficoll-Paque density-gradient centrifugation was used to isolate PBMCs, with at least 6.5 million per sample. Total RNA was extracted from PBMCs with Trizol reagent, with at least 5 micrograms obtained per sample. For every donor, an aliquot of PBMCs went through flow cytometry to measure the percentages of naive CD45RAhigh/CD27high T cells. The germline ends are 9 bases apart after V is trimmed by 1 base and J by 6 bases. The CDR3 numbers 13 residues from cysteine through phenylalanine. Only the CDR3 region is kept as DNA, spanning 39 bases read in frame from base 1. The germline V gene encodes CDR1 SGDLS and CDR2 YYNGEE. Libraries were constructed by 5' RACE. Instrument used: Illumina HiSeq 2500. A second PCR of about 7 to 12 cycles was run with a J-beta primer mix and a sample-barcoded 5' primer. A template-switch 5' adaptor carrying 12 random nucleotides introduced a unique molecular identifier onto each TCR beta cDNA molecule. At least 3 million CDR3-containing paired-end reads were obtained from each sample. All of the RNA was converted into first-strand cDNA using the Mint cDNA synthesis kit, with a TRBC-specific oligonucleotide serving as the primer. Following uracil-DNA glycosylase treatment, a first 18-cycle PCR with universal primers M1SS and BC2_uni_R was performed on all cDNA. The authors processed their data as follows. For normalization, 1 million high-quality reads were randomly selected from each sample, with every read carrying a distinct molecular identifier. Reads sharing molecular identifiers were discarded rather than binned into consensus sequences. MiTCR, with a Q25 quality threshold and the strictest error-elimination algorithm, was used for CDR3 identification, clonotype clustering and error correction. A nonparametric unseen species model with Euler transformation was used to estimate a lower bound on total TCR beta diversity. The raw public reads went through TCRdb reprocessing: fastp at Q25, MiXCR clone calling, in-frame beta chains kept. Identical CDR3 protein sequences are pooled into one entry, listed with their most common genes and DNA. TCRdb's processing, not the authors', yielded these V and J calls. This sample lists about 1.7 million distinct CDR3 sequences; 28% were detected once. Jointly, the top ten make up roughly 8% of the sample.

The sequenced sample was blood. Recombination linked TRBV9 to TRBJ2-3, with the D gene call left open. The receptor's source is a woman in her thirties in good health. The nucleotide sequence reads TGTGCCAGCAGCGTACAGACGCAGGATACGCAGTATTTT. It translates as CASSVQTQDTQYF. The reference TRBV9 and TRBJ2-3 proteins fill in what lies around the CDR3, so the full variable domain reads DSGVTQTPKHLITATGQRVTLRCSPRSGDLSVYWYQQSLDQGLQFLIQYYNGEERAKGNILERFSAQQFPDLHSELNLSSLELGDSALYFCASSVQTQDTQYFGPGTRLTVL.